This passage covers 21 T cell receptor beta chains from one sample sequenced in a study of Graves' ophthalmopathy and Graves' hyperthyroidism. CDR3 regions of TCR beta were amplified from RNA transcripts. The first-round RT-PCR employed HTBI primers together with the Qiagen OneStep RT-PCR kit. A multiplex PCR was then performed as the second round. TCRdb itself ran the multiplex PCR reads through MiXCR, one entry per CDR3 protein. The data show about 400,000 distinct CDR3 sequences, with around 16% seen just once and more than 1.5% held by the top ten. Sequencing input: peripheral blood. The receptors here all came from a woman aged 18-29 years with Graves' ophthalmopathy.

The CDR3 DNA is TGTGCCAGCAGACCGGGACAGGGGAATCACGAGCAGTACTTC. Protein sequence: CASRPGQGNHEQYF. The chain joins TRBV6-1 to TRBJ2-7; 10 bases are shared with TRBD1. Germline trimming cut 6 bases from V and 5 bases from J; bases unmatched to any gene: 7. CDR3 length: 14 amino acids. In germline, CDR1 is MNHNS, CDR2 SASEGT.

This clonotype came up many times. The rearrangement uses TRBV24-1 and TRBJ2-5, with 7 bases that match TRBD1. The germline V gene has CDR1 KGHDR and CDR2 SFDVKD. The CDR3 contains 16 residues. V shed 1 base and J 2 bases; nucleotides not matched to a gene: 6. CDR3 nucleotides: TGTGCCACCAGTGATTTCTCCCGGACAGGTCAAGAGACCCAGTACTTC. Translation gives CATSDFSRTGQETQYF.

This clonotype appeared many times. This chain's CDR3 is CAWSTKGAGDKSYF. The DNA for the CDR3 is TGTGCCTGGAGTACGAAGGGAGCGGGGGACAAATCGTACTTC. The chain employs TRBV30 and TRBJ2-5; TRBD2 matches 8 bases. The CDR3 is 14 amino acids. V lost 2 bases and J lost 13; bases outside the gene matches: 15. Germline CDR1 GTSNPN, CDR2 SVGIG (reference sequence).

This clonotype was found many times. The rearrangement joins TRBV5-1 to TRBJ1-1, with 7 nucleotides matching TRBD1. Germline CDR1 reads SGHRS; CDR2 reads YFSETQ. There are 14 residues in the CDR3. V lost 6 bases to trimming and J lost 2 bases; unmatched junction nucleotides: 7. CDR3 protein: CASMGTDRNTEAFF. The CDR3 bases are TGCGCCAGCATGGGGACAGATCGCAACACTGAAGCTTTCTTT.

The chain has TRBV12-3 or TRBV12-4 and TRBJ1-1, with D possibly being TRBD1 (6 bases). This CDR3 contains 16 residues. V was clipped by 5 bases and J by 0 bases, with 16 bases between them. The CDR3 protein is CASSLRQERMNTEAFF. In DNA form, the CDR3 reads TGTGCCAGCAGTCTAAGACAGGAACGCATGAACACTGAAGCTTTCTTT.

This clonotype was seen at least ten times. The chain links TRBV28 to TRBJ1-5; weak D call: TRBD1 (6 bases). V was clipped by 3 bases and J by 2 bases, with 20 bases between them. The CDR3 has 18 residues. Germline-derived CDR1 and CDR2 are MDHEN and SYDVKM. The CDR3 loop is CASSFRGKAGVGNQPQHF. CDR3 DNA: TGTGCCAGCAGTTTCCGCGGAAAGGCAGGGGTAGGCAATCAGCCCCAGCATTTT. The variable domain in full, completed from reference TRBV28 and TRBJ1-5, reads DVKVTQSSRYLVKRTGEKVFLECVQDMDHENMFWYRQDPGLGLRLIYFSYDVKMKEKGDIPEGYSVSREKKERFSLILESASTNQTSMYLCASSFRGKAGVGNQPQHFGDGTRLSIL.

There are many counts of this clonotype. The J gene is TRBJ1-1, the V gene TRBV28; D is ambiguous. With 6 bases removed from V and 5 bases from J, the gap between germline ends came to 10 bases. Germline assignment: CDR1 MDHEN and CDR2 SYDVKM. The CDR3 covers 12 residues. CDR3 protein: CASSPLVTEAFF. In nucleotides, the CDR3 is TGTGCCAGCAGCCCCCTGGTGACTGAAGCTTTCTTT.

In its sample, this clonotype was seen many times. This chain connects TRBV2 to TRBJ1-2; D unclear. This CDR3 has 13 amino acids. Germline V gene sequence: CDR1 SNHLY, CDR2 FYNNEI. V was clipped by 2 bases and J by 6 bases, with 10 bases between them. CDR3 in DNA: TGTGCCAGCAGTGAATATGGGGTCGATGGCTACACCTTC. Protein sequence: CASSEYGVDGYTF. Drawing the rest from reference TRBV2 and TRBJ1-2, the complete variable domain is EPEVTQTPSHQVTQMGQEVILRCVPISNHLYFYWYRQILGQKVEFLVSFYNNEISEKSEIFDDQFSVERPDGSNFTLKIRSTKLEDSAMYFCASSEYGVDGYTFGSGTRLTVV.

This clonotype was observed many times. The CDR3 nucleotides read TGCAGTGCTAGAGATAGACAGGGAGGCAATCAGCCCCAGCATTTT. It yields the protein CSARDRQGGNQPQHF. This chain links TRBV20-1 with TRBJ1-5; 7 positions match TRBD1. The CDR3 sequence is 15 residues long. The germline V gene has CDR1 DFQATT and CDR2 SNEGSKA (reference sequence). Trimming removed 0 bases from V and 2 bases from J; junction bases left unmatched: 4.

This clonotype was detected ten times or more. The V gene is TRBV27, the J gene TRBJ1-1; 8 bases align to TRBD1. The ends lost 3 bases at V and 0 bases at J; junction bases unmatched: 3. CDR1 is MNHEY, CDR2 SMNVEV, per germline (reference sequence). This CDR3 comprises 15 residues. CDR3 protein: CASSFRGLMNTEAFF. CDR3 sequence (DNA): TGTGCCAGCAGTTTCAGGGGGCTAATGAACACTGAAGCTTTCTTT.

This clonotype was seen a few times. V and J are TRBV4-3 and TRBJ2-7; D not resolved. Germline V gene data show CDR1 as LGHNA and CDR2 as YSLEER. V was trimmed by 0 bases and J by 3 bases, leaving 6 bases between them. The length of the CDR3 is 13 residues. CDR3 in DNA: TGCGCCAGCAGCCAAGATGGGGACTACGAGCAGTACTTC. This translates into CASSQDGDYEQYF.

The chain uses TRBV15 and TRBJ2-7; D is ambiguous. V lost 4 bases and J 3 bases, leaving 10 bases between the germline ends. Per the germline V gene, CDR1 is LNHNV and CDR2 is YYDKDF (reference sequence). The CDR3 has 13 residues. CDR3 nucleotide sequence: TGTGCCACCAGCATGGCCGGTAACTACGAGCAGTACTTC. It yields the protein CATSMAGNYEQYF.

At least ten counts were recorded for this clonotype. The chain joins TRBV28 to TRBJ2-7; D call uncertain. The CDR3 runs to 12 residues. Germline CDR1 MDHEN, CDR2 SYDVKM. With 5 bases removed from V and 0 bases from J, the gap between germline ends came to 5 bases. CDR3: CASSLNSYEQYF. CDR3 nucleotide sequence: TGTGCCAGCAGTCTTAACTCCTACGAGCAGTACTTC.

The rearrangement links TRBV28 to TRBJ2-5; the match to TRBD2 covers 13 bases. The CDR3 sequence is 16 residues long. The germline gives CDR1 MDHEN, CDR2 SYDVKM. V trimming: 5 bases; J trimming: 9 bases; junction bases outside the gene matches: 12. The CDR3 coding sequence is TGTGCCAGCAGTGCCGGACTAGCGGGAGAGTTGAGGGCCCAGTACTTC. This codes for CASSAGLAGELRAQYF.

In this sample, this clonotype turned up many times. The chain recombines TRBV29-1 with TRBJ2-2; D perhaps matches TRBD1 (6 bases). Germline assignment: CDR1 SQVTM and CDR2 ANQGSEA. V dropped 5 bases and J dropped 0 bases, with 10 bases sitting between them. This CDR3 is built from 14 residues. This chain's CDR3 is CSVNDRPNTGELFF. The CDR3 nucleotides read TGCAGCGTTAACGACAGGCCGAACACCGGGGAGCTGTTTTTT.

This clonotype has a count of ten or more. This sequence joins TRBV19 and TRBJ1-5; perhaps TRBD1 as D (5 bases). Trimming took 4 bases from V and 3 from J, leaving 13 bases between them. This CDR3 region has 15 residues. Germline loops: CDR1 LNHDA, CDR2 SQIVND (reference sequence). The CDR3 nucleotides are TGTGCCAGTAGTACGGGACGTGATTTCAATCAGCCCCAGCATTTT. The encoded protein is CASSTGRDFNQPQHF.

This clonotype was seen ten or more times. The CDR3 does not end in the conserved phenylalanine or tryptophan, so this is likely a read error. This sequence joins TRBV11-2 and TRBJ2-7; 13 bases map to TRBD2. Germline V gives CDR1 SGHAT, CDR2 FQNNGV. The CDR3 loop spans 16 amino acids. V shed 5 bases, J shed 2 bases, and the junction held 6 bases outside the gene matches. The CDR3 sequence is CASSQLAGGITYEQYL. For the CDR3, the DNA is TGTGCCAGCAGCCAACTAGCGGGAGGGATAACCTACGAGCAGTACCTC.

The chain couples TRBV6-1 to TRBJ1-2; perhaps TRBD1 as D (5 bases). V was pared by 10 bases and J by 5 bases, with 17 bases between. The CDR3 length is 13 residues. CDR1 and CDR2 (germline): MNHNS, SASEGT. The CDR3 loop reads CATNFGRTYGYTF. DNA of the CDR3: TGTGCCACCAACTTTGGTAGGACATATGGCTACACCTTC.

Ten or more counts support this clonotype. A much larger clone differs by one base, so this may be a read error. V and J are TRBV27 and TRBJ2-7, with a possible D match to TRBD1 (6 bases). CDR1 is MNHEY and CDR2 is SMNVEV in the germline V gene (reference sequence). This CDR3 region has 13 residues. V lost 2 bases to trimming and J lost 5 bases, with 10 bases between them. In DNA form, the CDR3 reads TGTGCCAGCAGTTTAACAGGGTCCGACGAGCAGTACTTC. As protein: CASSLTGSDEQYF.

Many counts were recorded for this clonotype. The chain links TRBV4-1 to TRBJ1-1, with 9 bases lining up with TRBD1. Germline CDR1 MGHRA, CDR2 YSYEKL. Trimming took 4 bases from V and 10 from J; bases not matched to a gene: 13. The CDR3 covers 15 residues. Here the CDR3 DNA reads TGCGCCAGCAGCCCCAAGGTACAGGGGGCTCTAGGAGCTTTCTTT. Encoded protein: CASSPKVQGALGAFF.

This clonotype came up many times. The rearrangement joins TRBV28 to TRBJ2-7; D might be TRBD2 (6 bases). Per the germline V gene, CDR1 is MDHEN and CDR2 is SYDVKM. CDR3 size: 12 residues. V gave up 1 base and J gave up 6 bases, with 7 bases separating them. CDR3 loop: CASSLSSAEQYF. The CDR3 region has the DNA TGTGCCAGCAGTTTATCTAGCGCCGAGCAGTACTTC.